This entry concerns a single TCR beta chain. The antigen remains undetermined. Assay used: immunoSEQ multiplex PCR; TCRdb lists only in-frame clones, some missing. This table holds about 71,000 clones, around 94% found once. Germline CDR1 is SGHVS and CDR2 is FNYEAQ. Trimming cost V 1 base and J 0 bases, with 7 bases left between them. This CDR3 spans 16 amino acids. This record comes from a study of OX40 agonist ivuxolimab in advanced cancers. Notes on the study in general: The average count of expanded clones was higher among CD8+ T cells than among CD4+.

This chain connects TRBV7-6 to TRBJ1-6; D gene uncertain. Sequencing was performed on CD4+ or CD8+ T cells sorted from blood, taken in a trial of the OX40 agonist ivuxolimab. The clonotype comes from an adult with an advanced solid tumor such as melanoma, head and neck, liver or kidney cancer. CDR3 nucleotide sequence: TGTGCCAGCAGCTTAGACCTGAGCTCCTATAATTCACCCCTCCACTTT. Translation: CASSLDLSSYNSPLHF. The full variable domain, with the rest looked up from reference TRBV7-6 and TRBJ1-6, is GAGVSQSPRYKVTKRGQDVALRCDPISGHVSLYWYRQALGQGPEFLTYFNYEAQQDKSGLPNDRFSAERPEGSISTLTIQRTEQRDSAMYRCASSLDLSSYNSPLHFGNGTRLTVT.